The T cell receptor beta chain described here comes from a study of identical twins' blood T cells. The CDR3 loop spans 13 amino acids. The germline CDR1 and CDR2 sequences are SGHAT and FQNNGV. Germline trimming cut 6 bases from V and 6 bases from J; bases unmatched to any gene: 4. Whole-study results and caveats: Top TCRbeta clonotypes were shared more with twin than unrelated donors. Even for out-of-frame TCRbeta, twins reportedly shared V gene usage much more than unrelated donors.

A note on this clonotype: Its specificity is unknown.

TCR cDNA libraries were made from RNA using a previously described, modified protocol. TCRdb reprocessed the 5' RACE reads with MiXCR, giving one entry per CDR3 protein. The sample lists 350,000 to 400,000 distinct CDR3 sequences; over 25% were seen once. The rearrangement links TRBV11-2 to TRBJ2-2; TRBD1 matches 7 bases. This TCR was sampled from a woman between 18 and 55 years old in good health. Sample: PBMCs. CDR3 sequence (DNA): TGTGCCAGCAGGTTGACAGGGTCCGGGGAGCTGTTTTTT. Translating gives CASRLTGSGELFF.